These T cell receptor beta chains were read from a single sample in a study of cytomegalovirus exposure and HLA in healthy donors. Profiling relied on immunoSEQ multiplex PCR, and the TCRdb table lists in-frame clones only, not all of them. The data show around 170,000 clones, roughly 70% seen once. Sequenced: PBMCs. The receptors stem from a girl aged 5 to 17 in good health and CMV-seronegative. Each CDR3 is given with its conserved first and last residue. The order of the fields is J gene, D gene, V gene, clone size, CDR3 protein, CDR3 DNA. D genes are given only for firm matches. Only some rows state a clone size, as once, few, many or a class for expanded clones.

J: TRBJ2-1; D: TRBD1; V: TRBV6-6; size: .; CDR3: CASSLRRDSSYNEQFF; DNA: TGTGCCAGCAGCCTCCGCCGGGACAGCAGTTACAATGAGCAGTTCTTC
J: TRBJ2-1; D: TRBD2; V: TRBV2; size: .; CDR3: CASRKTSGGPNEQFF; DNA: TGTGCCAGCAGGAAGACTAGCGGGGGGCCTAATGAGCAGTTCTTC
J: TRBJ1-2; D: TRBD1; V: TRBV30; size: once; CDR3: CALQESTGTPSGYTF; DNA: TGTGCCTTACAGGAATCGACAGGGACGCCGAGCGGCTACACCTTC
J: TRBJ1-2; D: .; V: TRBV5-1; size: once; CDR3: CASRSGGGASGGYTF; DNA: TGCGCCAGCAGGTCCGGCGGGGGGGCGTCTGGGGGCTACACCTTC
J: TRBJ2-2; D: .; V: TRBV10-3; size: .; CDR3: CAISESTNTGELFF; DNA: TGTGCCATCAGTGAGTCCACGAACACCGGGGAGCTGTTTTTT
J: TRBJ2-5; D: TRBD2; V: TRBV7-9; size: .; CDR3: CASRDKSGLAGEETQYF; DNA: TGTGCCAGCAGGGATAAGTCGGGACTAGCGGGGGAAGAGACCCAGTACTTC
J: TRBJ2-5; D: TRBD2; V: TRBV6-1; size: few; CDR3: CASIRLAGLQETQYF; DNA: TGTGCCAGCATAAGACTAGCGGGACTCCAAGAGACCCAGTACTTC
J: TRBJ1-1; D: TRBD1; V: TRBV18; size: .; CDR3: CASSPGTARNTEAFF; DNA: TGTGCCAGCTCACCAGGGACAGCTCGAAACACTGAAGCTTTCTTT
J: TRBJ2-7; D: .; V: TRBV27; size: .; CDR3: CASSSLTGATPDTGYEQYF; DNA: TGTGCCAGCAGTTCACTCACAGGCGCAACGCCCGATACCGGTTACGAGCAGTACTTC
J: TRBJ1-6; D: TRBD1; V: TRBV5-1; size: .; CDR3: CASSPGQGDSPLHF; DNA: TGCGCCAGCAGCCCCGGACAGGGGGACTCACCCCTCCACTTT
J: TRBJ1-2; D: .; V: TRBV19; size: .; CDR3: CASSSSRVNYGYTF; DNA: TGTGCCAGTAGTTCCAGCAGGGTTAACTATGGCTACACCTTC
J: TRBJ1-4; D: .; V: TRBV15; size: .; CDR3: CATSREPTGKLFF; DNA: TGTGCCACCAGCAGAGAGCCGACGGGGAAACTGTTTTTT
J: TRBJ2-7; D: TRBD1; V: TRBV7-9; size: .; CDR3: CASSRDSSYEQYF; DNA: TGTGCCAGCAGCCGGGACAGCTCCTACGAGCAGTACTTC
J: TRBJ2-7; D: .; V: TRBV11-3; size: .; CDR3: CASSSAESYEQYF; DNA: TGTGCCAGCAGCTCGGCGGAATCCTACGAGCAGTACTTC
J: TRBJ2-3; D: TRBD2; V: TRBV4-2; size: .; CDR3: CASSQGVAGFRGTQYF; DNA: TGTGCCAGCAGCCAAGGAGTAGCGGGGTTCCGGGGTACGCAGTATTTT
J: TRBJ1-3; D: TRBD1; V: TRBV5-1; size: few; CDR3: CASSIRQGVFGNTIYF; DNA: TGCGCCAGCAGCATAAGACAGGGAGTATTCGGAAACACCATATATTTT
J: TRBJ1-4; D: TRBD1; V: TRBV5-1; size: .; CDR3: CASSLGDRHNEKLFF; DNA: TGCGCCAGCAGCTTGGGGGACAGGCATAATGAAAAACTGTTTTTT
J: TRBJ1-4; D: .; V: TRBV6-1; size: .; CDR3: CASSVAFGTNEKLFF; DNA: TGTGCCAGCAGTGTGGCATTCGGGACTAATGAAAAACTGTTTTTT
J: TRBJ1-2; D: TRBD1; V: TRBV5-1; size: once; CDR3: CASRQGQGEGGYTF; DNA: TGCGCCAGCAGACAGGGACAGGGGGAAGGAGGCTACACCTTC
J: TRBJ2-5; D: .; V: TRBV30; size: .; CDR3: CACLTQDQETQYF; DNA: TGTGCCTGCCTTACCCAGGACCAAGAGACCCAGTACTTC
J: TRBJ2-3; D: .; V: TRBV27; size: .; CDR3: CASSGVPVLGTDTQYF; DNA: TGTGCCAGCAGCGGAGTGCCAGTCTTAGGCACAGATACGCAGTATTTT
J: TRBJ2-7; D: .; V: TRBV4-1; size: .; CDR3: CASSQGRLGRYEQYF; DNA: TGCGCCAGCAGCCAAGGTAGACTGGGGCGCTACGAGCAGTACTTC
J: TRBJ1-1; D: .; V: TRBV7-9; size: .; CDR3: CASSASAGQNTEAFF; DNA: TGTGCCAGCAGCGCCTCGGCAGGACAGAACACTGAAGCTTTCTTT
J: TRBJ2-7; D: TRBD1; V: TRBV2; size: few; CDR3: CASSEPRDRGSYEQYF; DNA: TGTGCCAGCAGTGAACCCCGGGACAGGGGCTCCTACGAGCAGTACTTC
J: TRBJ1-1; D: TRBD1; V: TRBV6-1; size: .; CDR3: CASGARGNTEAFF; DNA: TGTGCCAGTGGGGCCAGGGGGAATACTGAAGCTTTCTTT
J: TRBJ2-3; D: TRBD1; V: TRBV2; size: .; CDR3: CASSLTGTGSTDTQYF; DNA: TGTGCCAGCAGTCTTACCGGGACAGGGAGCACAGATACGCAGTATTTT
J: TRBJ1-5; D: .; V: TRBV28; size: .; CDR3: CASTPSGLSNQPQHF; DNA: TGTGCCAGCACCCCGTCAGGACTGAGCAATCAGCCCCAGCATTTT
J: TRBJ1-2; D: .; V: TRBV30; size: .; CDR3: CAYRELSYGYTF; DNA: TGTGCCTACAGGGAACTGAGCTATGGCTACACCTTC
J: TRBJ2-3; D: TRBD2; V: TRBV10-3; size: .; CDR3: CAIRLAGGDTQYF; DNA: TGTGCCATCAGACTAGCGGGGGGAGATACGCAGTATTTT
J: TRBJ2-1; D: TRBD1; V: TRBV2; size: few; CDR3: CASSRGTPYNEQFF; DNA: TGTGCCAGCAGCAGGGGGACCCCCTACAATGAGCAGTTCTTC
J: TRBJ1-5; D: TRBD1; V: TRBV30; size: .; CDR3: CAWEQGLGQPQHF; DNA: TGTGCCTGGGAACAGGGGTTAGGCCAGCCCCAGCATTTT
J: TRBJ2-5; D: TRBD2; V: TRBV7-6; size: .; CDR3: CATHRGTSGLVETQYF; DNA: TGTGCCACCCACCGTGGGACTAGCGGGCTTGTGGAGACCCAGTACTTC
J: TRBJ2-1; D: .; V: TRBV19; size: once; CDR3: CASSQGNEQFF; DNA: TGTGCCAGTTCTCAGGGCAATGAGCAGTTCTTC
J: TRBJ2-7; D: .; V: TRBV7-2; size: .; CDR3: CASSLSVKLYEQYF; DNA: TGTGCCAGCAGCTTATCCGTTAAGCTCTACGAGCAGTACTTC
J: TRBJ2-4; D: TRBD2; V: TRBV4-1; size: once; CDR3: CASSQAPGLAGAGRAKNIQYF; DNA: TGCGCCAGCAGCCAAGCCCCCGGACTAGCGGGGGCCGGTCGGGCCAAAAACATTCAGTACTTC
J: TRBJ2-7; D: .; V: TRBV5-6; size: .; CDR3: CASSLVPGSINYEQYF; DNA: TGTGCCAGCAGCTTGGTCCCGGGGAGTATCAACTACGAGCAGTACTTC
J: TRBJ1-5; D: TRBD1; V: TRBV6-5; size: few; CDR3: CASSPFQGDWPQHF; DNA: TGTGCCAGCAGTCCATTCCAGGGGGACTGGCCCCAGCATTTT
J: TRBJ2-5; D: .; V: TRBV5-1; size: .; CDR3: CASSRPGLEETQYF; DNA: TGCGCCAGCAGCCGGCCGGGACTGGAAGAGACCCAGTACTTC
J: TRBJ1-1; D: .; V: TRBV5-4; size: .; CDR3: CASSLGGSMNTEAFF; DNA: TGTGCCAGCAGCTTGGGCGGGAGCATGAACACTGAAGCTTTCTTT
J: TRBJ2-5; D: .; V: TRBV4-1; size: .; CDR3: CASSQGNTKETQYF; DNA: TGCGCCAGCAGCCAAGGAAATACTAAAGAGACCCAGTACTTC
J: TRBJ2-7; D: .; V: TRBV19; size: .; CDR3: CASSVEGRYEQYF; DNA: TGTGCCAGTAGTGTCGAGGGTAGGTACGAGCAGTACTTC
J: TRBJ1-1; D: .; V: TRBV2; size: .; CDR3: CASSQTTGNTEAFF; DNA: TGTGCCAGCAGTCAAACCACAGGAAACACTGAAGCTTTCTTT
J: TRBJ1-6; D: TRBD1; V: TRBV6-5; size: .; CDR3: CASRPGQALSPLHF; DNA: TGTGCCAGCAGGCCGGGACAGGCCCTTTCACCCCTCCACTTT
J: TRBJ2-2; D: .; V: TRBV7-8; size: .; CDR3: CASILTPRGTGELFF; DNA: TGTGCCAGCATCCTGACCCCTCGAGGCACCGGGGAGCTGTTTTTT
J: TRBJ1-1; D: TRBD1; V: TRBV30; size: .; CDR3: CACLGQAYEAFF; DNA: TGTGCCTGTTTGGGACAGGCTTATGAAGCTTTCTTT
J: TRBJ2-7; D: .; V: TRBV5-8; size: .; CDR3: CASSGGIVYEQYF; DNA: TGTGCCAGCAGCGGGGGCATTGTGTACGAGCAGTACTTC
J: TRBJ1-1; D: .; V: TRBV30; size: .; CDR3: CAWKSGGAMNTEAFF; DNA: TGTGCCTGGAAATCCGGAGGGGCCATGAACACTGAAGCTTTCTTT
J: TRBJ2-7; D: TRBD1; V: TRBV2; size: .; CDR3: CASSTQGDEQYF; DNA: TGTGCCAGCAGTACACAGGGGGACGAGCAGTACTTC
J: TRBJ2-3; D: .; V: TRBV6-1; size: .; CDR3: CASSEVTSTDTQYF; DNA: TGTGCCAGCAGTGAAGTTACTAGCACAGATACGCAGTATTTT
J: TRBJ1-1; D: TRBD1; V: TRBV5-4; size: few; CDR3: CASRGVGDRVGEAFF; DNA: TGTGCCAGCAGAGGAGTAGGAGACAGGGTCGGTGAAGCTTTCTTT